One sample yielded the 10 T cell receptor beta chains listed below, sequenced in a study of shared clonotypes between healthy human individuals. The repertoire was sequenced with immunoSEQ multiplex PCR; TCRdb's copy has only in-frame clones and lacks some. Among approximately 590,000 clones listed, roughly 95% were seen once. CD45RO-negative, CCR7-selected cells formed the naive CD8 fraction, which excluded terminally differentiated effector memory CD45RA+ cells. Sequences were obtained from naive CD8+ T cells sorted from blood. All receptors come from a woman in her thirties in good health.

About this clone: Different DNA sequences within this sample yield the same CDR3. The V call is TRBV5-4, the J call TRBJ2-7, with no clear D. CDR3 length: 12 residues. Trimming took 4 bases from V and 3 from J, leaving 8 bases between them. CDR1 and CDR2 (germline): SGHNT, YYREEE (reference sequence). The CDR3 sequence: CASSPGGYEQYF. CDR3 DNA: TGTGCCAGCAGCCCCGGCGGCTACGAGCAGTACTTC.

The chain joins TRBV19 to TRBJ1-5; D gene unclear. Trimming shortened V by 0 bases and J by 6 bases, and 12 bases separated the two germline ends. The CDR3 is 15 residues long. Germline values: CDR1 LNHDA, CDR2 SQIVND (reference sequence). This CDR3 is CASSIDFGFGQPQHF. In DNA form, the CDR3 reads TGTGCCAGTAGTATAGACTTCGGGTTTGGTCAGCCCCAGCATTTT.

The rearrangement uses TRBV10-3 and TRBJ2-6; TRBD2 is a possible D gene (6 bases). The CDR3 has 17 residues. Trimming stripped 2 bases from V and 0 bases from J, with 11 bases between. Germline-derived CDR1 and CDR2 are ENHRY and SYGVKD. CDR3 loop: CAISEEGLRSGANVLTF. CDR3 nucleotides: TGTGCCATCAGTGAGGAGGGACTGCGCTCTGGGGCCAACGTCCTGACTTTC.

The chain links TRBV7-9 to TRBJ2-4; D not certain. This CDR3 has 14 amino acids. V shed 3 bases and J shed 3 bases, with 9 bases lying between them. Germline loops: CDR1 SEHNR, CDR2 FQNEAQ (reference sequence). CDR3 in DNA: TGTGCCAGCAGCTTGGGGTACGGCAAAAACATTCAGTACTTC. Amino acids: CASSLGYGKNIQYF.

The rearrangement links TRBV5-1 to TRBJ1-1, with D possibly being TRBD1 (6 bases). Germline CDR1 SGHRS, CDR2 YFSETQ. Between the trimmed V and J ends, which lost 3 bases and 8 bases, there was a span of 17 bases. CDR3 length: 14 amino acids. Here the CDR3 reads CASSYWGQGIEAFF. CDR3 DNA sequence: TGCGCCAGCAGCTACTGGGGGCAGGGGATAGAAGCTTTCTTT. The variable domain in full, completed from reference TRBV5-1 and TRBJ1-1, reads KAGVTQTPRYLIKTRGQQVTLSCSPISGHRSVSWYQQTPGQGLQFLFEYFSETQRNKGNFPGRFSGRQFSNSRSEMNVSTLELGDSALYLCASSYWGQGIEAFFGQGTRLTVV.

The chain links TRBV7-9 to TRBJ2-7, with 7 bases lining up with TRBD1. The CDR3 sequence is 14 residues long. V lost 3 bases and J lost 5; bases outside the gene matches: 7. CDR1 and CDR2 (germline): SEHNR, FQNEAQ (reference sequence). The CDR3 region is CASSLVEGAHEQYF. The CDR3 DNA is TGTGCCAGCAGCTTGGTAGAGGGGGCCCACGAGCAGTACTTC.

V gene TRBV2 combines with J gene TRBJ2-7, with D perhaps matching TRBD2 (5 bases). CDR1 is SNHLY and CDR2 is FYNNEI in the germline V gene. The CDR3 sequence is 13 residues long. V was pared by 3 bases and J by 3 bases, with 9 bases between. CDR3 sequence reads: CASSDSVIYEQYF. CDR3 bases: TGTGCCAGCAGTGATAGCGTCATCTACGAGCAGTACTTC.

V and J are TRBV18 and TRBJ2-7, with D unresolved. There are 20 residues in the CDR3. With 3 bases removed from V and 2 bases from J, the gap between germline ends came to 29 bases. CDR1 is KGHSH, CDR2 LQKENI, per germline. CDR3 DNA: TGTGCCAGCTCACCGAATATCTTCATTGGGCCCGAGAGGCCCCCCTACGAGCAGTACTTC. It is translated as CASSPNIFIGPERPPYEQYF.

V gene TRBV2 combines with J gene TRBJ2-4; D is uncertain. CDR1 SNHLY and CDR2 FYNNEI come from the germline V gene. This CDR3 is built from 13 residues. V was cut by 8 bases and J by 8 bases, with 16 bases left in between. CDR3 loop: CASEPRREHIQYF. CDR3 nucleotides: TGTGCCAGCGAGCCACGTAGGGAACACATTCAGTACTTC. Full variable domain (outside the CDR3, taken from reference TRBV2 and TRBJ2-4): EPEVTQTPSHQVTQMGQEVILRCVPISNHLYFYWYRQILGQKVEFLVSFYNNEISEKSEIFDDQFSVERPDGSNFTLKIRSTKLEDSAMYFCASEPRREHIQYFGAGTRLSVL.

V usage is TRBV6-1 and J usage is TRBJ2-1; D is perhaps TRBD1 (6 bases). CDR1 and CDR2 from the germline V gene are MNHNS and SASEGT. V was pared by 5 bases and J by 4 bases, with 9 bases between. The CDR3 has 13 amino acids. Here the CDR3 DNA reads TGTGCCAGCAGTATCGGACAGTACAATGAGCAGTTCTTC. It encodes CASSIGQYNEQFF.